A selection of T cell receptor beta chains follows, all from one sample in a study of technical replicates of blood from a few donors. Clones were sequenced by immunoSEQ multiplex PCR, and TCRdb holds only the in-frame ones, with some missing. The data show about 75,000 clones, roughly 91% seen once. The sample comprised T cells isolated from PBMCs. The receptors derive from a human donor in good health. Some clones in this sample may be carry-over from other donors' samples. Each CDR3 is given with its conserved first and last residue. The order of the fields is CDR3 protein, CDR3 DNA, CDR3 length, D gene, V gene, J gene, clone size. D genes are given only for firm matches. Clone sizes are given selectively: once, few, many, or a class where the clone is expanded.

cdr3_aa: CASSPTGGTYEQYF
cdr3_nt: TGTGCCAGCAGTCCTACAGGGGGAACCTACGAGCAGTACTTC
cdr3_length: 14
d_call: TRBD1
v_call: TRBV28
j_call: TRBJ2-7
clone_size: -

cdr3_aa: CASSPSMNTEAFF
cdr3_nt: TGTGCCAGCAGTCCTTCTATGAACACTGAAGCTTTCTTT
cdr3_length: 13
d_call: -
v_call: TRBV25-1
j_call: TRBJ1-1
clone_size: -

cdr3_aa: CASSFGTGGTEAFF
cdr3_nt: TGCGCCAGCAGCTTTGGGACAGGGGGCACTGAAGCTTTCTTT
cdr3_length: 14
d_call: TRBD1
v_call: TRBV5-1
j_call: TRBJ1-1
clone_size: few

cdr3_aa: CASSYSSANYEQYF
cdr3_nt: TGCGCCAGCAGCTACTCTAGCGCTAATTACGAGCAGTACTTC
cdr3_length: 14
d_call: -
v_call: TRBV4-1
j_call: TRBJ2-7
clone_size: -

cdr3_aa: CSVDGGTSGSYEQYF
cdr3_nt: TGCAGCGTGGACGGCGGGACTAGCGGGAGCTACGAGCAGTACTTC
cdr3_length: 15
d_call: TRBD2
v_call: TRBV29-1
j_call: TRBJ2-7
clone_size: -

cdr3_aa: CASSLGGGNYEQYF
cdr3_nt: TGCGCCAGCAGCTTGGGTGGCGGCAACTACGAGCAGTACTTC
cdr3_length: 14
d_call: -
v_call: TRBV5-1
j_call: TRBJ2-7
clone_size: -

cdr3_aa: CASSPPADTEAFF
cdr3_nt: TGTGCCAGCAGCCCACCTGCGGACACTGAAGCTTTCTTT
cdr3_length: 13
d_call: -
v_call: TRBV14
j_call: TRBJ1-1
clone_size: -

cdr3_aa: CASSPPVFSSYEQYF
cdr3_nt: TGTGCCAGCTCACCACCGGTGTTCAGCTCCTACGAGCAGTACTTC
cdr3_length: 15
d_call: -
v_call: TRBV18
j_call: TRBJ2-7
clone_size: -

cdr3_aa: CASSIDSDTGELFF
cdr3_nt: TGCGCCAGCAGCATAGACTCAGACACCGGGGAGCTGTTTTTT
cdr3_length: 14
d_call: -
v_call: TRBV5-1
j_call: TRBJ2-2
clone_size: -

cdr3_aa: CASSGQGQPQHF
cdr3_nt: TGTGCCAGCAGTGGACAGGGGCAGCCCCAGCATTTT
cdr3_length: 12
d_call: TRBD1
v_call: TRBV6-5
j_call: TRBJ1-5
clone_size: once

cdr3_aa: CSALGNTEAFF
cdr3_nt: TGCAGTGCTTTGGGCAACACTGAAGCTTTCTTT
cdr3_length: 11
d_call: -
v_call: TRBV20-1
j_call: TRBJ1-1
clone_size: -

cdr3_aa: CASSWDLAGTEAFF
cdr3_nt: TGTGCCAGCAGCTGGGACTTGGCGGGGACTGAAGCTTTCTTT
cdr3_length: 14
d_call: -
v_call: TRBV5-6
j_call: TRBJ1-1
clone_size: -

cdr3_aa: CASSLGLAGRPIYEQYF
cdr3_nt: TGTGCCAGCAGCTTGGGACTAGCGGGTAGGCCTATTTACGAGCAGTACTTC
cdr3_length: 17
d_call: TRBD2
v_call: TRBV5-5
j_call: TRBJ2-7
clone_size: -

cdr3_aa: CASSITSGTGELFF
cdr3_nt: TGTGCCAGTAGTATAACTAGCGGCACCGGGGAGCTGTTTTTT
cdr3_length: 14
d_call: TRBD2
v_call: TRBV19
j_call: TRBJ2-2
clone_size: -

cdr3_aa: CASSEAVPGTPGPYEQYF
cdr3_nt: TGTGCCAGCAGTGAAGCGGTCCCCGGGACACCGGGACCATACGAGCAGTACTTC
cdr3_length: 18
d_call: -
v_call: TRBV6-1
j_call: TRBJ2-7
clone_size: -

cdr3_aa: CASWLAGELFF
cdr3_nt: TGTGCCAGCTGGCTAGCCGGGGAGCTGTTTTTT
cdr3_length: 11
d_call: -
v_call: TRBV6-5
j_call: TRBJ2-2
clone_size: -

cdr3_aa: CASSDGRGFEMNTEAFF
cdr3_nt: TGTGCCAGCAGCGACGGGAGGGGCTTTGAAATGAACACTGAAGCTTTCTTT
cdr3_length: 17
d_call: -
v_call: TRBV7-2
j_call: TRBJ1-1
clone_size: -

cdr3_aa: CASSRLAGGSSSTDTQYF
cdr3_nt: TGTGCCAGCAGCCGACTAGCGGGGGGGTCAAGTAGCACAGATACGCAGTATTTT
cdr3_length: 18
d_call: TRBD2
v_call: TRBV7-9
j_call: TRBJ2-3
clone_size: -

cdr3_aa: CSASRSEAFF
cdr3_nt: TGCAGTGCTAGCCGGTCTGAAGCTTTCTTT
cdr3_length: 10
d_call: -
v_call: TRBV20-1
j_call: TRBJ1-1
clone_size: -

cdr3_aa: CASSLGGGPAPLHF
cdr3_nt: TGTGCCAGCAGTCTGGGCGGGGGGCCGGCACCCCTCCACTTT
cdr3_length: 14
d_call: -
v_call: TRBV5-6
j_call: TRBJ1-6
clone_size: -

cdr3_aa: CASSLAGSGRGMYGYTF
cdr3_nt: TGTGCCAGCAGCTTAGCGGGGAGTGGCAGGGGTATGTATGGCTACACCTTC
cdr3_length: 17
d_call: -
v_call: TRBV7-6
j_call: TRBJ1-2
clone_size: -

cdr3_aa: CASSGTSGRETQYF
cdr3_nt: TGCGCCAGCAGTGGGACTAGCGGGAGGGAGACCCAGTACTTC
cdr3_length: 14
d_call: TRBD2
v_call: TRBV10-2
j_call: TRBJ2-5
clone_size: -

cdr3_aa: CATMGQWETQYF
cdr3_nt: TGTGCCACCATGGGACAGTGGGAGACCCAGTACTTC
cdr3_length: 12
d_call: TRBD1
v_call: TRBV28
j_call: TRBJ2-5
clone_size: -

cdr3_aa: CASRLGLATNTDTQYF
cdr3_nt: TGTGCCAGCAGGCTCGGACTAGCGACCAACACAGATACGCAGTATTTT
cdr3_length: 16
d_call: TRBD2
v_call: TRBV28
j_call: TRBJ2-3
clone_size: -

cdr3_aa: CAWSVRYNEKLFF
cdr3_nt: TGTGCCTGGAGTGTCAGGTATAATGAAAAACTGTTTTTT
cdr3_length: 13
d_call: -
v_call: TRBV30
j_call: TRBJ1-4
clone_size: -

cdr3_aa: CASSFTDRVGEQYF
cdr3_nt: TGTGCCAGCAGTTTTACGGACAGGGTGGGTGAGCAGTACTTC
cdr3_length: 14
d_call: TRBD1
v_call: TRBV6-1
j_call: TRBJ2-7
clone_size: -

cdr3_aa: CASSPRRGRTGQETQYF
cdr3_nt: TGTGCCAGCAGCCCTAGGCGGGGAAGGACAGGGCAAGAGACCCAGTACTTC
cdr3_length: 17
d_call: TRBD1
v_call: TRBV7-9
j_call: TRBJ2-5
clone_size: -

cdr3_aa: CASRGSGRLSYEQYF
cdr3_nt: TGTGCCAGCAGGGGAAGCGGGAGGCTCTCCTACGAGCAGTACTTC
cdr3_length: 15
d_call: TRBD2
v_call: TRBV2
j_call: TRBJ2-7
clone_size: once

cdr3_aa: CASSSSGREPNF
cdr3_nt: TGTGCCAGCAGCTCGAGTGGTAGGGAGCCAAATTTT
cdr3_length: 12
d_call: -
v_call: TRBV11-2
j_call: TRBJ2-3
clone_size: once

cdr3_aa: CASSLGGVTVGYTF
cdr3_nt: TGTGCCAGCAGTTTAGGGGGAGTTACAGTTGGCTACACCTTC
cdr3_length: 14
d_call: -
v_call: TRBV6-6
j_call: TRBJ1-2
clone_size: -

cdr3_aa: CASSLDGMPYEQYF
cdr3_nt: TGTGCCAGCAGTTTAGACGGGATGCCCTACGAGCAGTACTTC
cdr3_length: 14
d_call: -
v_call: TRBV28
j_call: TRBJ2-7
clone_size: -

cdr3_aa: CASSSRGLAETPYEQYF
cdr3_nt: TGTGCCAGCAGCTCTAGGGGACTAGCGGAAACCCCCTACGAGCAGTACTTC
cdr3_length: 17
d_call: TRBD2
v_call: TRBV28
j_call: TRBJ2-7
clone_size: -

cdr3_aa: CASSGARVATGSTDTQYF
cdr3_nt: TGTGCCAGCAGCGGGGCACGGGTAGCAACGGGTAGCACAGATACGCAGTATTTT
cdr3_length: 18
d_call: -
v_call: TRBV7-6
j_call: TRBJ2-3
clone_size: few

cdr3_aa: CASSYTAGTGGTEAFF
cdr3_nt: TGTGCCAGCAGCTATACGGCCGGGACAGGGGGTACTGAAGCTTTCTTT
cdr3_length: 16
d_call: TRBD1
v_call: TRBV7-9
j_call: TRBJ1-1
clone_size: -

cdr3_aa: CASSFRLAGGGRVTGELFF
cdr3_nt: TGTGCCAGCAGCTTTAGACTAGCGGGAGGAGGGAGGGTCACCGGGGAGCTGTTTTTT
cdr3_length: 19
d_call: TRBD2
v_call: TRBV11-2
j_call: TRBJ2-2
clone_size: once

cdr3_aa: CASSRGQGAYEQYF
cdr3_nt: TGTGCCAGTAGCAGAGGACAGGGGGCATACGAGCAGTACTTC
cdr3_length: 14
d_call: TRBD1
v_call: TRBV19
j_call: TRBJ2-7
clone_size: -

cdr3_aa: CASLGGYTDTQYF
cdr3_nt: TGTGCCAGCTTGGGGGGGTACACAGATACGCAGTATTTT
cdr3_length: 13
d_call: TRBD2
v_call: TRBV6-1
j_call: TRBJ2-3
clone_size: -

cdr3_aa: CASTSGLAVTDTQYF
cdr3_nt: TGTGCCAGTACCTCTGGGCTAGCGGTCACAGATACGCAGTATTTT
cdr3_length: 15
d_call: TRBD2
v_call: TRBV19
j_call: TRBJ2-3
clone_size: -

cdr3_aa: CASSLTVAGGANEQFF
cdr3_nt: TGCGCCAGCAGCTTAACCGTAGCGGGAGGAGCCAATGAGCAGTTCTTC
cdr3_length: 16
d_call: TRBD2
v_call: TRBV5-1
j_call: TRBJ2-1
clone_size: -

cdr3_aa: CASSVQQARVYEQYF
cdr3_nt: TGTGCCAGCAGCGTACAACAGGCAAGGGTTTACGAGCAGTACTTC
cdr3_length: 15
d_call: -
v_call: TRBV5-5
j_call: TRBJ2-7
clone_size: once

cdr3_aa: CASSAKNYGYTF
cdr3_nt: TGTGCCAGCAGCGCTAAGAACTATGGCTACACCTTC
cdr3_length: 12
d_call: -
v_call: TRBV21-1
j_call: TRBJ1-2
clone_size: -

cdr3_aa: CASSISGSSYNEQFF
cdr3_nt: TGTGCCAGCAGTATTAGCGGAAGCTCCTACAATGAGCAGTTCTTC
cdr3_length: 15
d_call: -
v_call: TRBV28
j_call: TRBJ2-1
clone_size: -

cdr3_aa: CASSVFGGSYEQYF
cdr3_nt: TGTGCCAGCAGTGTCTTCGGGGGTTCCTACGAGCAGTACTTC
cdr3_length: 14
d_call: -
v_call: TRBV6-1
j_call: TRBJ2-7
clone_size: -

cdr3_aa: CASSVAQGTSNYGYTF
cdr3_nt: TGTGCCAGCAGCGTAGCACAGGGGACCTCTAACTATGGCTACACCTTC
cdr3_length: 16
d_call: TRBD1
v_call: TRBV9
j_call: TRBJ1-2
clone_size: -

cdr3_aa: CASSLPRETQYF
cdr3_nt: TGTGCCAGCAGTTTGCCCAGAGAGACCCAGTACTTC
cdr3_length: 12
d_call: -
v_call: TRBV28
j_call: TRBJ2-5
clone_size: -

cdr3_aa: CASSVDGQDNSPLHF
cdr3_nt: TGTGCCAGCAGCGTAGATGGGCAGGATAATTCACCCCTCCACTTT
cdr3_length: 15
d_call: -
v_call: TRBV9
j_call: TRBJ1-6
clone_size: -

cdr3_aa: CASSAGLSRETQYF
cdr3_nt: TGCGCCAGCAGCGCGGGCCTCTCCCGGGAGACCCAGTACTTC
cdr3_length: 14
d_call: -
v_call: TRBV5-1
j_call: TRBJ2-5
clone_size: -

cdr3_aa: CASSARVLSSYEQYF
cdr3_nt: TGCGCCAGCAGCGCTAGAGTACTGTCCTCCTACGAGCAGTACTTC
cdr3_length: 15
d_call: -
v_call: TRBV5-1
j_call: TRBJ2-7
clone_size: -

cdr3_aa: CASSNRDRANEQFF
cdr3_nt: TGTGCCAGCAGTAACCGGGACAGGGCCAATGAGCAGTTCTTC
cdr3_length: 14
d_call: TRBD1
v_call: TRBV27
j_call: TRBJ2-1
clone_size: -

cdr3_aa: CASSIDRSLNQPQHF
cdr3_nt: TGTGCCAGTAGTATTGACAGGAGCCTCAATCAGCCCCAGCATTTT
cdr3_length: 15
d_call: -
v_call: TRBV19
j_call: TRBJ1-5
clone_size: few

cdr3_aa: CASKARSAGIGRPLHF
cdr3_nt: TGTGCCAGCAAAGCTAGGTCCGCGGGGATAGGTCGACCCCTCCACTTT
cdr3_length: 16
d_call: -
v_call: TRBV7-7
j_call: TRBJ1-6
clone_size: -

cdr3_aa: CASSPDTAYEQYF
cdr3_nt: TGTGCCAGCAGTCCTGACACAGCCTACGAGCAGTACTTC
cdr3_length: 13
d_call: -
v_call: TRBV5-4
j_call: TRBJ2-7
clone_size: -

cdr3_aa: CASSVVGLAGDEQYF
cdr3_nt: TGTGCCAGCAGTGTAGTCGGACTGGCGGGAGACGAGCAGTACTTC
cdr3_length: 15
d_call: TRBD2
v_call: TRBV28
j_call: TRBJ2-7
clone_size: -

cdr3_aa: CASSPPEGGQNTGELFF
cdr3_nt: TGTGCCAGCTCACCACCTGAGGGCGGGCAGAACACCGGGGAGCTGTTTTTT
cdr3_length: 17
d_call: -
v_call: TRBV18
j_call: TRBJ2-2
clone_size: -

cdr3_aa: CASSRGQGSYEQYF
cdr3_nt: TGCGCCAGCAGCAGAGGACAGGGTTCCTACGAGCAGTACTTC
cdr3_length: 14
d_call: TRBD1
v_call: TRBV5-1
j_call: TRBJ2-7
clone_size: -

cdr3_aa: CASSLGGDSTDTQYF
cdr3_nt: TGTGCCAGCAGCTTAGGCGGGGACTCCACAGATACGCAGTATTTT
cdr3_length: 15
d_call: -
v_call: TRBV11-3
j_call: TRBJ2-3
clone_size: -

cdr3_aa: CASSFSAGGGNTIYF
cdr3_nt: TGTGCCAGCAGTTTTTCTGCAGGGGGGGGAAACACCATATATTTT
cdr3_length: 15
d_call: TRBD1
v_call: TRBV27
j_call: TRBJ1-3
clone_size: -

cdr3_aa: CASSEATRQGTGELFF
cdr3_nt: TGTGCCAGCAGTGAAGCGACTAGACAGGGCACCGGGGAGCTGTTTTTT
cdr3_length: 16
d_call: -
v_call: TRBV6-1
j_call: TRBJ2-2
clone_size: -

cdr3_aa: CASSASRGREQYF
cdr3_nt: TGTGCCAGCTCCGCCAGCAGGGGGCGCGAGCAGTACTTC
cdr3_length: 13
d_call: TRBD1
v_call: TRBV18
j_call: TRBJ2-7
clone_size: -

cdr3_aa: CASPASGRKETQYF
cdr3_nt: TGTGCCAGCCCAGCTAGCGGGAGGAAAGAGACCCAGTACTTC
cdr3_length: 14
d_call: TRBD2
v_call: TRBV2
j_call: TRBJ2-5
clone_size: -